The rows below give T cell receptor beta chains drawn from one sample of a study of T-cell memory formation after mild COVID-19. TCRdb called the 5' RACE reads again in MiXCR, with one record for every CDR3 protein. This repertoire shows approximately 150,000 distinct CDR3 sequences, 15% to 20% found once; its top ten account for around 2.5%. Sequencing input: PBMCs or a T cell subset sorted from them (not recorded which). Receptor source: an adult woman who had mild COVID-19 (a few samples of this study predate the infection). Cell type and time point are not known. Each CDR3 is given with its conserved first and last residue.

cdr3_aa v_call cdr3_length
CASSPRVASGFNEQFF TRBV7-9 16
CASSFAEVYGYTF TRBV12-3/TRBV12-4 13
CASSEERGDTDTQYF TRBV2 15
CASSTSGDTQYF TRBV12-3/TRBV12-4 12
CASSFHDGNTEAFF TRBV12-3/TRBV12-4 14
CASRSLLYGYTF TRBV6-2/TRBV6-3 12
CASSLEELAKNIQYF TRBV7-2 15
CASSDRTSGGADTQYF TRBV3-1 16
CASSTFSEETQYF TRBV7-2 13
CASSLGRVGEGYTF TRBV12-3/TRBV12-4 14
CASSPRGVQETQYF TRBV9 14
CASSQASTDTQYF TRBV5-1 13
CASSPMGTGYNEQFF TRBV18 15